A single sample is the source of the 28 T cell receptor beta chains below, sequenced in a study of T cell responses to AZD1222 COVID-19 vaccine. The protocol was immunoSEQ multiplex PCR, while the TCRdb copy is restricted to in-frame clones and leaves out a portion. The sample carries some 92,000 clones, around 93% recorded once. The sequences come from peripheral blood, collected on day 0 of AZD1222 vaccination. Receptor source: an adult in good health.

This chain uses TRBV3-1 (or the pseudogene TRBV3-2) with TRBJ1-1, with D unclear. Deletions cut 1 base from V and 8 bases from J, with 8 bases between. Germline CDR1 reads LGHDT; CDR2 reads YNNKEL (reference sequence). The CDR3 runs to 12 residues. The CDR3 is CASSQVGREAFF. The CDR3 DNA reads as TGTGCCAGCAGCCAAGTGGGGAGGGAAGCTTTCTTT.

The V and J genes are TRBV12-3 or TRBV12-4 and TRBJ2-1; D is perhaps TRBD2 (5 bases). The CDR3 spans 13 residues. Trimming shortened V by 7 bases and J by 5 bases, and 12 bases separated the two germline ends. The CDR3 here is CASTLEWDNEQFF. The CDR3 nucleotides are TGTGCCAGCACACTAGAATGGGACAATGAGCAGTTCTTC.

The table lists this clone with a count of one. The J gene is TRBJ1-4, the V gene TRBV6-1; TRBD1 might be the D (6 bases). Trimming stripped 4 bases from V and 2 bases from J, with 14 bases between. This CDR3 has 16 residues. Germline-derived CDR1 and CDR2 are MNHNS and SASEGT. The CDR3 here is CASSARGGHTNEKLFF. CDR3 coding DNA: TGTGCCAGCAGTGCCCGGGGGGGGCACACTAATGAAAAACTGTTTTTT.

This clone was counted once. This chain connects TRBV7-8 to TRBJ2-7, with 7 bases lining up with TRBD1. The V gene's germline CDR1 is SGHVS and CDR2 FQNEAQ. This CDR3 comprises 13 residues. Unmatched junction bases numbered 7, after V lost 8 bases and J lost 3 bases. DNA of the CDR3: TGTGCCAGCCGCAACAGGGGACACTACGAGCAGTACTTC. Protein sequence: CASRNRGHYEQYF.

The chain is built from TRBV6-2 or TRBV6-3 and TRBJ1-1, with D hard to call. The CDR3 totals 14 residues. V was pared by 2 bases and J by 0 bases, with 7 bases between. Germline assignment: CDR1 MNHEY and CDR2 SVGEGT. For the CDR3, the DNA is TGTGCCAGCAGTTACCCCCAATTGAACACTGAAGCTTTCTTT. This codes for CASSYPQLNTEAFF.

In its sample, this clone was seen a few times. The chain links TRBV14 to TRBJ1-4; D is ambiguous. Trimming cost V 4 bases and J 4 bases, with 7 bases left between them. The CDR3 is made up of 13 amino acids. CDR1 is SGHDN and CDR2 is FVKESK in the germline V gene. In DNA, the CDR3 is TGTGCCAGCAGCCTGACCGTTAATGAAAAACTGTTTTTT. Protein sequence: CASSLTVNEKLFF.

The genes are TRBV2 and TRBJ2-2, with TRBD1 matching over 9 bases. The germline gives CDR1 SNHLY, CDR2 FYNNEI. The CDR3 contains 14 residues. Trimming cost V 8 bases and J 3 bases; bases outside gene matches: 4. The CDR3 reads CASRDRVYTGELFF. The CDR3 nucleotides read TGTGCCAGCCGGGACAGGGTATACACCGGGGAGCTGTTTTTT.

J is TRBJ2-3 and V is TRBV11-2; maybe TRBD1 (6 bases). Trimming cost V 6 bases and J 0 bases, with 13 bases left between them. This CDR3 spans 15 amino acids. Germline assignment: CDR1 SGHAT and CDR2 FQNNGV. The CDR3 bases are TGTGCCAGCAGGATCCGGGACATAAGCACAGATACGCAGTATTTT. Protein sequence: CASRIRDISTDTQYF.

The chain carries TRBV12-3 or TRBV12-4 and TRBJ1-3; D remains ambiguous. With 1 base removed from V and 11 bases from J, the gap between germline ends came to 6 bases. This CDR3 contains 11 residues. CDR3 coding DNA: TGTGCCAGCAGTTTAGTTATGGCCATATATTTT. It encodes CASSLVMAIYF.

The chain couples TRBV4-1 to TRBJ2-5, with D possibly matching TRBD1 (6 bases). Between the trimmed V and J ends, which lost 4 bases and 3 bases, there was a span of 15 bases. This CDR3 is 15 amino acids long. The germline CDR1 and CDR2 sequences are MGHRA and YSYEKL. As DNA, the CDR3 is TGCGCCAGCAGCCCGTTGGACAGAGCGAAAGAGACCCAGTACTTC. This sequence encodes CASSPLDRAKETQYF.

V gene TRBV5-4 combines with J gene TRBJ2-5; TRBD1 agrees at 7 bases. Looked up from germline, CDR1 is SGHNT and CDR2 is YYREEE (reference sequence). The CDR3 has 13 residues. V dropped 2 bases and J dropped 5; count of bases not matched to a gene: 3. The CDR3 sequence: CASSFDRDETQYF. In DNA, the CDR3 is TGTGCCAGCAGCTTCGACAGGGACGAGACCCAGTACTTC.

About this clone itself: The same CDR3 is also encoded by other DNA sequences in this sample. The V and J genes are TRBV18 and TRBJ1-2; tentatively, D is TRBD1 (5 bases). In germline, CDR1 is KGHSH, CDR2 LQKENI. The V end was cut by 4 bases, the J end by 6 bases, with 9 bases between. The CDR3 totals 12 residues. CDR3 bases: TGTGCCAGCTCACTAGACAGAGATGGCTACACCTTC. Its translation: CASSLDRDGYTF.

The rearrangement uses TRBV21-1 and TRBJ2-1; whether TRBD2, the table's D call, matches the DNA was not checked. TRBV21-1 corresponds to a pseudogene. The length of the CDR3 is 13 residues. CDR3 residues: CASSKKPYNEQFF. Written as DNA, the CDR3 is TGTGCCAGCAGCAAAAAGCCCTACAATGAGCAGTTCTTC.

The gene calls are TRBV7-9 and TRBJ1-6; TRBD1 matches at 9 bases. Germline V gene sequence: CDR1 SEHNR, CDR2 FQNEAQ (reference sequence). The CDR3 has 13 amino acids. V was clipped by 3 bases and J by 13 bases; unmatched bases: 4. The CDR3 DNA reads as TGTGCCAGCAGCTTCGACAGGGGGATTCCCCTCCACTTT. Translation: CASSFDRGIPLHF. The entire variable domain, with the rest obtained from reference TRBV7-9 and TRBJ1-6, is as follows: DTGVSQNPRHKITKRGQNVTFRCDPISEHNRLYWYRQTLGQGPEFLTYFQNEAQLEKSRLLSDRFSAERPKGSFSTLEIQRTEQGDSAMYLCASSFDRGIPLHFGNGTRLTVT.

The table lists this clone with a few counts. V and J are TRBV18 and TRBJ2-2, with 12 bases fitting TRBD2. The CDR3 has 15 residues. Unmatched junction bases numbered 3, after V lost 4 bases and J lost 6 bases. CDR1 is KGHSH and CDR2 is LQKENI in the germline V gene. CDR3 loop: CASSRLAGEAGELFF. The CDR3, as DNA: TGTGCCAGCTCACGACTAGCGGGAGAGGCCGGGGAGCTGTTTTTT.

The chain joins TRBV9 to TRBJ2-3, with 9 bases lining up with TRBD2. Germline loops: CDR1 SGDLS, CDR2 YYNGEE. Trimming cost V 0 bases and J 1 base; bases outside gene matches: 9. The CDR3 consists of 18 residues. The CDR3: CASSVVPAGGFGTDTQYF. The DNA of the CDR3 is TGTGCCAGCAGCGTAGTTCCGGCGGGGGGGTTTGGCACAGATACGCAGTATTTT.

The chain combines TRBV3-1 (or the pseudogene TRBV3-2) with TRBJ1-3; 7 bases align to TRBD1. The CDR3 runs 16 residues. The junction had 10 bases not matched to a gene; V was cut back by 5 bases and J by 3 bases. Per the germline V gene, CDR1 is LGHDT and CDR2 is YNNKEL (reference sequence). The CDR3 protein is CASSSLTGRFGNTIYF. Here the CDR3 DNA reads TGTGCCAGCAGCTCCCTGACAGGGCGATTTGGAAACACCATATATTTT.

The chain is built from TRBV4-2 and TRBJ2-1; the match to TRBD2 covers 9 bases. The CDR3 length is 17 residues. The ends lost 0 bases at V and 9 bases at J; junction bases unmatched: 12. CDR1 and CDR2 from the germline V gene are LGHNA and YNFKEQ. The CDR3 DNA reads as TGTGCCAGCAGCCAAGATCTGGGTAGCGGGAGTTCCGGTGAGCAGTTCTTC. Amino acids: CASSQDLGSGSSGEQFF.

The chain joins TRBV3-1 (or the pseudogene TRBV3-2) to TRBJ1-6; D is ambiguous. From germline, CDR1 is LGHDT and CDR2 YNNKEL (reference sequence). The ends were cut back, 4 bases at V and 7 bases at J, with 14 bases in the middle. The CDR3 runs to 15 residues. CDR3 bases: TGTGCCAGCAGCCTTGCTGAGGCCATCAATTCACCCCTCCACTTT. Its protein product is CASSLAEAINSPLHF.

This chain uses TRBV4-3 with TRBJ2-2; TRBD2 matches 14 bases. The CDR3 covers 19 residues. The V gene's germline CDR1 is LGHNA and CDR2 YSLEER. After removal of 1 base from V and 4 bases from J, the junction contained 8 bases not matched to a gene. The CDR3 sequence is CASSQAGTSGGRSTGELFF. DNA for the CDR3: TGCGCCAGCAGCCAAGCCGGGACTAGCGGGGGCCGGAGCACCGGGGAGCTGTTTTTT.

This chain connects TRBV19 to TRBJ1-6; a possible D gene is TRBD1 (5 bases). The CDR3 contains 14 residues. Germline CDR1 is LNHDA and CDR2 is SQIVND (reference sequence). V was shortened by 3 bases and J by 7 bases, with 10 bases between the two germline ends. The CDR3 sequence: CASSMGTVNSPLHF. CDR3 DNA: TGTGCCAGTAGTATGGGGACGGTGAATTCACCCCTCCACTTT.

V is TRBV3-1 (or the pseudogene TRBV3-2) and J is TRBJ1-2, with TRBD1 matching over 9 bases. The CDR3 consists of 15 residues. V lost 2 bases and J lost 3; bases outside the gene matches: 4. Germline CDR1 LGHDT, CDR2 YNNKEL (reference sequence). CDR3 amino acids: CASSQRTGDDYGYTF. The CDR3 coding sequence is TGTGCCAGCAGCCAAAGGACAGGGGATGACTATGGCTACACCTTC.

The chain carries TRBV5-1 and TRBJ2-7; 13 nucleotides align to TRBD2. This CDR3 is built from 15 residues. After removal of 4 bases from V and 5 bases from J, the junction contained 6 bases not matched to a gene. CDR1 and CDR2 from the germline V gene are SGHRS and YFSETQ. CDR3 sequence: CASSPRTSGSNEQYF. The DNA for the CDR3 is TGCGCCAGCAGCCCAAGGACTAGCGGGAGCAACGAGCAGTACTTC.

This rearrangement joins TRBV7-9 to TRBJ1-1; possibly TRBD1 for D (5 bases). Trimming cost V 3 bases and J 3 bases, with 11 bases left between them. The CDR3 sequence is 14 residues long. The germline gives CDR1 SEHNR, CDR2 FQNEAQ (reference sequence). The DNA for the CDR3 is TGTGCCAGCAGCTTCGGTGGACATCACACTGAAGCTTTCTTT. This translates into CASSFGGHHTEAFF.

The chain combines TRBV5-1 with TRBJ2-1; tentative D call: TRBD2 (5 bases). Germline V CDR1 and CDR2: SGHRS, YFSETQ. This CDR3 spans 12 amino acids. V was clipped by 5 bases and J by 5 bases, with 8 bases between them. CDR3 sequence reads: CASRLGNNEQFF. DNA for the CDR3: TGCGCCAGCAGACTAGGGAACAATGAGCAGTTCTTC.

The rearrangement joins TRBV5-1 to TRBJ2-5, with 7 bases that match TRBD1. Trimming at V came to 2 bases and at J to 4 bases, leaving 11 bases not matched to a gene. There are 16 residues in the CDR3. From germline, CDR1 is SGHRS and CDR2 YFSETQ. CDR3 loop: CASSFQRQGRGETQYF. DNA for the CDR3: TGCGCCAGCAGCTTCCAACGACAGGGCAGGGGAGAGACCCAGTACTTC.

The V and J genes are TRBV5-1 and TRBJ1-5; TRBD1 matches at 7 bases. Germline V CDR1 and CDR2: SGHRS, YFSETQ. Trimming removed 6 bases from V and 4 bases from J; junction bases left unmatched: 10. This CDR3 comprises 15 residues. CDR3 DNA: TGCGCCAGCACCTATGACGGGGACAGAAATCAGCCCCAGCATTTT. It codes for CASTYDGDRNQPQHF.

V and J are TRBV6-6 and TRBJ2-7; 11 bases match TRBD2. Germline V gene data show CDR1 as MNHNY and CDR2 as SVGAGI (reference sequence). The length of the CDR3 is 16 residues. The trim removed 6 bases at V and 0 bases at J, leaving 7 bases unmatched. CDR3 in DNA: TGTGCCAGCAGCCGATCCGGGACTAGCGGCTCCTACGAGCAGTACTTC. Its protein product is CASSRSGTSGSYEQYF.